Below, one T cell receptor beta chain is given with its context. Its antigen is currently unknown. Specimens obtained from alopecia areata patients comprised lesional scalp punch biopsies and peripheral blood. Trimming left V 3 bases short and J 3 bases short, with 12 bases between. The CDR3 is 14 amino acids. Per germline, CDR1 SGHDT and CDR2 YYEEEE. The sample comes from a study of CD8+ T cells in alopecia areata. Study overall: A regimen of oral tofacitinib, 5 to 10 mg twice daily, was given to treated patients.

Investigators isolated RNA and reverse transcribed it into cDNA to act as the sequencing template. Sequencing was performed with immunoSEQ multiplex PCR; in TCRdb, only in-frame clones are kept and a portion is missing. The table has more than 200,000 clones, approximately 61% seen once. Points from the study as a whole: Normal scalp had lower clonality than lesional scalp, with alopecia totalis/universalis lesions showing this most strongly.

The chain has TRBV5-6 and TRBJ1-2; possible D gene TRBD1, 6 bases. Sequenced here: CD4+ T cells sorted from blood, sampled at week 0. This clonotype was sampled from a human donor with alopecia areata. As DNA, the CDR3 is TGTGCCAGCAGCTCGTCAGGGGATGACTATGGCTACACCTTC. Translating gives CASSSSGDDYGYTF.